This TCR beta chain was recorded in a study of T cells in Graves' hyperthyroidism and ophthalmopathy. Stability of Graves' hyperthyroidism was defined as absent ophthalmopathy progression within 18 months. Template material for amplifying TCR beta CDR3 regions consisted of RNA transcripts. The study used the HTBI primer set for a first-round RT-PCR of the TCR CDR3. From the multiplex PCR reads, TCRdb called clonotypes with MiXCR, one entry per CDR3 protein. The sample shows about 300,000 distinct CDR3 sequences, around 13% of them seen only once. This clonotype occurred a few times. The sequenced sample consisted of blood. The TCR originated in a woman aged 40 to 49 with Graves' hyperthyroidism.

CDR3 DNA sequence: TGTGCCAGCAGCGTGAGCGGCCTTGCGATGGACGAGCAGTACTTC. Translation gives CASSVSGLAMDEQYF. This chain joins TRBV9 and TRBJ2-7; TRBD2 is a possible D gene (5 bases). CDR1 SGDLS and CDR2 YYNGEE come from the germline V gene. V lost 2 bases and J 5 bases, leaving 17 bases between the germline ends. The CDR3 contains 15 residues.